These 8 T cell receptor beta chains came from one sample sequenced in a study of blood T cell repertoires in COVID-19. Sequencing was performed with immunoSEQ multiplex PCR; in TCRdb, only in-frame clones are kept and a portion is missing. In the table there are 120,000 or so clones, about 80% of which are singletons. Sample: peripheral blood. All receptors come from a human donor in a cohort sampled during active COVID-19.

CDR3 bases: TGCGCCAGCAGCCAAGTAACTGGAGGGACCCAGTACTTC. Encoded protein: CASSQVTGGTQYF. The chain is built from TRBV4-3 and TRBJ2-5, with D possibly matching TRBD2 (5 bases). V was clipped by 1 base and J by 7 bases, with 10 bases between them. Germline CDR1 and CDR2: LGHNA and YSLEER. The length of the CDR3 is 13 residues.

This clone was picked up a small number of times. The gene calls are TRBV2 and TRBJ2-7; 9 bases align to TRBD2. The CDR3 spans 15 residues. The germline CDR1 and CDR2 sequences are SNHLY and FYNNEI. Trimming at V came to 4 bases and at J to 9 bases, leaving 13 bases not matched to a gene. The CDR3 region is CASSVLAGSEGAQYF. Here the CDR3 DNA reads TGTGCCAGCAGTGTGCTAGCGGGATCAGAGGGAGCGCAGTACTTC.

This clone was found a few times. The V gene is TRBV7-2, the J gene TRBJ2-3; D gene uncertain. The germline CDR1 and CDR2 sequences are SGHTA and FQGNSA. The CDR3 totals 15 residues. Trimming stripped 5 bases from V and 0 bases from J, with 12 bases between. CDR3: CASSTLGFSTDTQYF. CDR3 DNA sequence: TGTGCCAGCAGCACCCTCGGTTTCAGCACAGATACGCAGTATTTT.

The V gene is TRBV10-3, the J gene TRBJ2-5, with D perhaps TRBD2 (6 bases). Trimming removed 2 bases from V and 5 bases from J, with 9 bases in between. The CDR3 runs 13 residues. From germline, CDR1 is ENHRY and CDR2 SYGVKD. CDR3 protein: CAISEQGGETQYF. The CDR3 nucleotides are TGTGCCATCAGTGAGCAGGGAGGTGAGACCCAGTACTTC.

This chain connects TRBV28 to TRBJ1-1; no definite D call. This CDR3 contains 11 residues. Germline CDR1 reads MDHEN; CDR2 reads SYDVKM. The V end lost 7 bases, the J end lost 2 bases, and 5 bases lay between the germline ends. CDR3: CASTDNTEAFF. The CDR3 region has the DNA TGTGCCAGCACAGATAACACTGAAGCTTTCTTT.

J is TRBJ2-7 and V is TRBV6-1; D gene unclear. This CDR3 spans 13 amino acids. Germline loops: CDR1 MNHNS, CDR2 SASEGT. V dropped 2 bases and J dropped 3 bases, with 8 bases sitting between them. The CDR3 loop is CASSEWSIYEQYF. The DNA for the CDR3 is TGTGCCAGCAGTGAATGGAGCATCTACGAGCAGTACTTC.

The chain joins TRBV27 to TRBJ1-1; D may be TRBD1 (5 bases). Trimming removed 7 bases from V and 0 bases from J, with 27 bases in between. Germline assignment: CDR1 MNHEY and CDR2 SMNVEV (reference sequence). This CDR3 comprises 19 residues. DNA for the CDR3: TGTGCCAGCAAACCCATTGGTACATGGGCCGGGGGTTTGAACACTGAAGCTTTCTTT. It translates to CASKPIGTWAGGLNTEAFF.

The V gene is TRBV19, the J gene TRBJ2-2; 7 bases map to TRBD2. The CDR3 totals 16 residues. In germline, CDR1 is LNHDA, CDR2 SQIVND (reference sequence). The V and J ends lost 1 base and 4 bases, in that order; junction bases with no gene match: 6. CDR3 region: CASSIGRSGITGELFF. The CDR3 region has the DNA TGTGCCAGTAGTATAGGTAGAAGCGGGATCACCGGGGAGCTGTTTTTT.